This T cell receptor (beta chain) was sequenced in a study of CD8+ T cells in alopecia areata. The treatment: oral pan-JAK inhibitor, 5-10 mg twice daily. PBMCs, the starting material, were the source of sorted CD4+ and CD8+ T cells. The sequencing template was cDNA reverse transcribed from extracted RNA. Sequencing used immunoSEQ multiplex PCR; TCRdb keeps in-frame clones, though not all of them. The sample consists of under 350,000 clones, roughly 60% of them appearing once. The V end lost 5 bases, the J end lost 1 base, and 9 bases lay between the germline ends. This CDR3 has 13 residues. CDR1 SGHVS and CDR2 FNYEAQ come from the germline V gene. In the case of this clone: Its antigen is unknown.

Study-wide results and limits: Compared with mice, patients displayed less clear TCR sharing, possibly for HLA-related reasons.

The clonotype was recovered from a human donor with alopecia areata. The specimen comprised CD4+ T cells sorted from blood, sampled at week 24, from a patient treated with tofacitinib. V is TRBV7-6 and J is TRBJ2-7; perhaps TRBD2 as D (5 bases). The CDR3 coding sequence is TGTGCCAGCAGCGACACGGGGTCCTACGAGCAGTACTTC. It codes for CASSDTGSYEQYF.